This T cell receptor (beta chain) emerged from a study of shared clonotypes between healthy human individuals. Concerning this clone itself: Its specificity is unknown.

Overall study findings and caveats: Compared with clonotypes that all four donors shared, non-shared clonotypes had lower generation probabilities.

This table comes from immunoSEQ multiplex PCR, and its TCRdb copy is limited to in-frame clones, with some not included. The table has 400,000 to 600,000 clones, more than 95% seen once; the top ten hold 0.05% to 0.08%. The TCR was taken from a woman in her 30s in good health. The sequenced sample consisted of naive CD4+ T cells sorted from blood. Subset defined: CD45RA+ positively selected.

The CDR3 region has the DNA TGCGCCAGCAGCTTGACTGTAGCGGGGCCTAACTATGGCTACACCTTC. It encodes CASSLTVAGPNYGYTF. The chain has TRBV5-1 and TRBJ1-2, with D possibly TRBD1 on 5 matching bases. V was cut by 1 base and J by 0 bases, with 13 bases left in between. The CDR3 length is 16 residues. Germline V gene data show CDR1 as SGHRS and CDR2 as YFSETQ.